A selection of T cell receptor beta chains follows, all from one sample in a study of blood T cell repertoires in COVID-19. Profiling relied on immunoSEQ multiplex PCR, and the TCRdb table lists in-frame clones only, not all of them. The sample has 490,000 or so clones, 88% seen once. The sample consisted of PBMCs or T cells enriched from blood (not recorded which). Every receptor here comes from a woman aged 60-75 years who had recovered from COVID-19. CDR3s leave out the opening cysteine and the closing phenylalanine or tryptophan.

v_gene: TRBV6-5; j_gene: TRBJ1-2; len: 13; CDR3aa: ASSYSGTSNYGYT
v_gene: TRBV20-1; j_gene: TRBJ1-6; len: 9; CDR3aa: SAPTGRSLH
v_gene: TRBV12-5; j_gene: TRBJ2-3; len: 13; CDR3aa: ASGVGRARGDTQY
v_gene: TRBV14; j_gene: TRBJ2-5; len: 14; CDR3aa: ASSQVSGGARETQY
v_gene: TRBV6-5; j_gene: TRBJ1-1; len: 11; CDR3aa: ASSYEQRTEAF
v_gene: TRBV19; j_gene: TRBJ2-2; len: 10; CDR3aa: ASYSVTGELF
v_gene: TRBV28; j_gene: TRBJ2-3; len: 15; CDR3aa: ASKAGGIGPSTDTQY
v_gene: TRBV5-1; j_gene: TRBJ1-4; len: 13; CDR3aa: ASSLEGNDNEKLF
v_gene: TRBV24-1; j_gene: TRBJ2-7; len: 14; CDR3aa: ATSAKLATGSYEQY
v_gene: TRBV6-5; j_gene: TRBJ1-4; len: 12; CDR3aa: ASRRGTTNEKLF